Following are 25 T cell receptor beta chains from one sample sequenced in a study of T cell changes during pregnancy in multiple sclerosis. TCRdb's copy holds only in-frame clones and misses some; the assay was immunoSEQ multiplex PCR. The sample has approximately 49,000 clones; around 90% are singletons. Sequences were derived from CD4+ T cells from peripheral blood mononuclear cells, sampled in the second trimester of pregnancy. These TCRs come from a female donor with multiple sclerosis, enrolled in a pregnancy study.

The rearrangement joins TRBV28 to TRBJ1-1, with TRBD1 identical over 7 bases. The CDR3 has 15 residues. CDR1 is MDHEN, CDR2 SYDVKM, per germline. J was trimmed by 3 bases and V by 6 bases; bases with no gene match: 10. In DNA, the CDR3 is TGTGCCAGCAGGCGACCGACAGGGATGGACACTGAAGCTTTCTTT. Protein sequence: CASRRPTGMDTEAFF.

The CDR3 here is CASSPGQGVWETQYF. The DNA of the CDR3 is TGTGCCAGCAGTCCGGGACAGGGGGTTTGGGAGACCCAGTACTTC. The chain employs TRBV2 and TRBJ2-5; TRBD1 aligns across 11 bases. The CDR3 is 15 amino acids. In germline, CDR1 is SNHLY, CDR2 FYNNEI. J gave up 5 bases and V 5 bases, and 7 bases lay outside the gene matches.

The CDR3 DNA follows: TGCACCAGCAGCCAAGTCGCAGGCCACGACGAGCAGTACTTC. It encodes CTSSQVAGHDEQYF. The rearrangement uses TRBV1 and TRBJ2-7; the table assigns TRBD1, which was not confirmed against the DNA. TRBV1 is noted as a pseudogene. This CDR3 contains 14 residues.

The gene calls are TRBV6-5 and TRBJ1-4; no clear D. Germline V lookup: CDR1 MNHEY, CDR2 SVGAGI. The V and J ends lost 8 bases and 10 bases respectively, with 11 bases between them. The CDR3 is made up of 11 amino acids. The CDR3: CASRGYGKLFF. The CDR3 DNA reads TGTGCCAGCCGGGGTTACGGAAAACTGTTTTTT.

The gene calls are TRBV5-1 and TRBJ2-5; 10 nucleotides align to TRBD2. The assigned J gene may be wrong: the sequence end matches TRBJ2-7 better. The germline CDR1 and CDR2 sequences are SGHRS and YFSETQ. CDR3 length equals 14 residues. CDR3 amino acids: CASSSGSGFDEQYF. For the CDR3, the DNA is TGCGCCAGCTCTAGCGGGAGTGGTTTCGACGAGCAGTACTTC.

This sequence joins TRBV2 and TRBJ2-2; tentatively, D is TRBD2 (5 bases). V was shortened by 2 bases and J by 2 bases, with 12 bases between the two germline ends. This CDR3 contains 16 residues. Germline V lookup: CDR1 SNHLY, CDR2 FYNNEI. CDR3 amino acids: CASSESPAVNTGELFF. Written as DNA, the CDR3 is TGTGCCAGCAGTGAATCCCCAGCGGTCAACACCGGGGAGCTGTTTTTT.

This chain connects TRBV29-1 to TRBJ2-5; 8 bases agree with TRBD1. J gave up 3 bases and V 6 bases, and 12 bases lay outside the gene matches. The CDR3 is 15 amino acids. Per germline, CDR1 SQVTM and CDR2 ANQGSEA. CDR3 sequence (DNA): TGCAGCGTCCAACGGACAGGGTCCTTCGAAGAGACCCAGTACTTC. Translation gives CSVQRTGSFEETQYF.

V is TRBV5-1 and J is TRBJ2-1; 10 nucleotides agree with TRBD1. After removal of 4 bases from V and 10 bases from J, the junction contained 8 bases not matched to a gene. In germline, CDR1 is SGHRS, CDR2 YFSETQ. CDR3 size: 14 residues. The CDR3: CASSPGQGIGEQFF. The CDR3 DNA is TGCGCCAGCAGCCCGGGACAGGGGATAGGCGAGCAGTTCTTC.

The chain combines TRBV28 with TRBJ2-7; D may be TRBD1 (6 bases). Trimming stripped 0 bases from V and 7 bases from J, with 13 bases between. This CDR3 has 14 residues. Germline V lookup: CDR1 MDHEN, CDR2 SYDVKM. The chain's CDR3 is CASSLWARGPEQYF. The DNA for the CDR3 is TGTGCCAGCAGTTTATGGGCCAGGGGCCCGGAGCAGTACTTC.

The rearrangement joins TRBV27 to TRBJ1-5; TRBD1 is a possible D gene (5 bases). V dropped 2 bases and J dropped 7 bases, with 9 bases sitting between them. Germline CDR1 reads MNHEY; CDR2 reads SMNVEV (reference sequence). This CDR3 comprises 13 residues. CDR3 DNA sequence: TGTGCCAGCAGTTTACAGGGTTGGCAGCCCCAGCATTTT. Protein: CASSLQGWQPQHF.

The chain joins TRBV5-1 to TRBJ2-5, with D possibly TRBD2 on 5 matching bases. The V gene lost 3 bases and the J gene lost 5 bases, with 14 bases spanning the gap. The CDR3 is made up of 14 amino acids. Germline V CDR1 and CDR2: SGHRS, YFSETQ. The CDR3 protein is CASSSGPGGETQYF. Here the CDR3 DNA reads TGCGCCAGCAGCTCCGGACCCGGCGGGGAGACCCAGTACTTC.

CDR3 nucleotide sequence: TGTGCCAGCAGTGATGAGGCCCGGAGCTCCTATAATTCACCCCTCCACTTT. It specifies CASSDEARSSYNSPLHF. The rearrangement links TRBV25-1 to TRBJ1-6; D gene ambiguous. Trimming took off 3 bases at V and 0 bases at J, with 12 bases between the two ends. Germline V gene sequence: CDR1 MGHDK, CDR2 SYGVNS. This CDR3 region has 17 residues.

Here the CDR3 DNA reads TGTGCCAGCAGGGAACAGTTGAACACTGAAGCTTTCTTT. Translating gives CASREQLNTEAFF. The V and J genes are TRBV6-5 and TRBJ1-1; D remains ambiguous. Germline CDR1 is MNHEY and CDR2 is SVGAGI. CDR3 length: 13 amino acids. V was trimmed by 6 bases and J by 0 bases, leaving 8 bases between them.

The chain links TRBV27 to TRBJ1-4, with 9 nucleotides matching TRBD1. The CDR3 length is 14 residues. Germline-derived CDR1 and CDR2 are MNHEY and SMNVEV (reference sequence). The trim removed 5 bases at V and 8 bases at J, leaving 6 bases unmatched. For the CDR3, the DNA is TGTGCCAGCAGTCCAACAGGGGGCCAGGAAAAACTGTTTTTT. Amino acids: CASSPTGGQEKLFF.

The genes are TRBV6-6 and TRBJ2-7; 9 bases align to TRBD1. In germline, CDR1 is MNHNY, CDR2 SVGAGI (reference sequence). Germline trimming cut 4 bases from V and 6 bases from J; bases unmatched to any gene: 7. CDR3 size: 14 residues. CDR3 residues: CASSSGTGLVEQYF. CDR3 coding DNA: TGTGCCAGCAGTTCCGGGACAGGGTTGGTCGAGCAGTACTTC.

This chain uses TRBV25-1 with TRBJ2-4, with a tentative D call TRBD2 (5 bases). Trimming shortened V by 6 bases and J by 0 bases, and 15 bases separated the two germline ends. Germline assignment: CDR1 MGHDK and CDR2 SYGVNS. This CDR3 spans 16 amino acids. The DNA of the CDR3 is TGTGCCAGCAGCGGGGATCCTATTTTAGCCAAAAACATTCAGTACTTC. Translated, it gives CASSGDPILAKNIQYF.

The gene calls are TRBV7-2 and TRBJ1-2; the D gene is possibly TRBD1 (6 bases). Trimming left V 3 bases short and J 4 bases short, with 15 bases between. CDR3 size: 15 residues. Looked up from germline, CDR1 is SGHTA and CDR2 is FQGNSA. Here the CDR3 DNA reads TGTGCCAGCAGCTTGAGGGACATCCGGCTCTATGGCTACACCTTC. It codes for CASSLRDIRLYGYTF.

This chain uses TRBV10-3 with TRBJ2-2; D is perhaps TRBD1 (6 bases). The germline V and J ends were trimmed by 6 bases and 0 bases, with 14 bases remaining between them. The germline gives CDR1 ENHRY, CDR2 SYGVKD. This CDR3 is 16 amino acids long. CDR3 residues: CAIRDSRGANTGELFF. CDR3 DNA sequence: TGTGCCATCAGGGACAGTCGAGGGGCGAACACCGGGGAGCTGTTTTTT.

This sequence joins TRBV9 and TRBJ2-2; perhaps TRBD1 as D (8 bases). The V and J ends lost 5 bases and 5 bases respectively, with 19 bases between them. Germline CDR1 SGDLS, CDR2 YYNGEE. This CDR3 is built from 16 residues. The CDR3 nucleotides read TGTGCCAGCAGAGACAGGGGCGGGGGAGAAACCGGGGAGCTGTTTTTT. This encodes CASRDRGGGETGELFF.

V is TRBV28 and J is TRBJ1-5; 7 bases fit TRBD1. Germline V lookup: CDR1 MDHEN, CDR2 SYDVKM. Germline trimming cut 5 bases from V and 4 bases from J; bases unmatched to any gene: 11. The CDR3 runs to 16 residues. CDR3 amino acids: CASSQAGTAPNQPQHF. DNA for the CDR3: TGTGCCAGCAGTCAAGCCGGGACAGCCCCTAATCAGCCCCAGCATTTT.

This chain links TRBV7-8 with TRBJ2-1; TRBD2 agrees at 10 bases. In germline, CDR1 is SGHVS, CDR2 FQNEAQ. The trim removed 1 base at V and 3 bases at J, leaving 6 bases unmatched. CDR3 length: 17 residues. CDR3 in DNA: TGTGCCAGCAGCTTAGTTCTAGCGGGAGTTCACTACAATGAGCAGTTCTTC. Its translation: CASSLVLAGVHYNEQFF.

V gene TRBV5-1 combines with J gene TRBJ2-3, with 8 nucleotides matching TRBD2. V shed 4 bases and J 3 bases; nucleotides not matched to a gene: 13. From germline, CDR1 is SGHRS and CDR2 YFSETQ. The CDR3 consists of 17 residues. The DNA of the CDR3 is TGCGCCAGCAGCCTCCGGGGGGGCCAGGGCCGGACAGATACGCAGTATTTT. Its protein product is CASSLRGGQGRTDTQYF.

This clone was seen only a few times. This chain links TRBV7-3 with TRBJ1-1; no clear D. CDR3 length equals 13 residues. V was cut by 4 bases and J by 3 bases, with 9 bases left in between. CDR1 is SGHTA, CDR2 FQGTGA, per germline. The CDR3 is CASSSLQYTEAFF. CDR3 in DNA: TGTGCCAGCAGCTCCTTACAGTACACTGAAGCTTTCTTT.

This chain uses TRBV19 with TRBJ1-1, with 8 nucleotides matching TRBD1. The J segment lost 3 bases and the V segment lost 6 bases, leaving 6 bases of the junction unmatched. Germline V CDR1 and CDR2: LNHDA, SQIVND (reference sequence). CDR3 length: 14 residues. This chain's CDR3 is CASSHRGADTEAFF. The DNA of the CDR3 is TGTGCCAGTAGCCACAGGGGGGCAGACACTGAAGCTTTCTTT.

This clone was seen only once. This chain joins TRBV5-1 and TRBJ2-2, with TRBD2 as a possible D gene (6 bases). CDR1 is SGHRS, CDR2 YFSETQ, per germline. The CDR3 loop spans 16 amino acids. V lost 5 bases, J lost 6 bases, and 20 bases lay in between. CDR3 loop: CASRRPGVVGAGELFF. CDR3 in DNA: TGCGCCAGCAGGCGACCGGGAGTAGTAGGTGCCGGGGAGCTGTTTTTT.